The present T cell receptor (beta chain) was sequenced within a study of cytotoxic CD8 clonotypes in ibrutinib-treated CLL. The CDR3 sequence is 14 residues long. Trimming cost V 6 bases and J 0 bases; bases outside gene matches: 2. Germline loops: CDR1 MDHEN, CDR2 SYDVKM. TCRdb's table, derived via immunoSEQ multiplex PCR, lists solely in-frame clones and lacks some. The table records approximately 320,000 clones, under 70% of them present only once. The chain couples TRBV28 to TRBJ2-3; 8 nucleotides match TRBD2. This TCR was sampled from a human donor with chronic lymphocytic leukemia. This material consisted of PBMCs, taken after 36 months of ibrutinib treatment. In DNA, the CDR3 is TGTGCCAGCAGGACGGGAGGGAGCACAGATACGCAGTATTTT. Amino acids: CASRTGGSTDTQYF. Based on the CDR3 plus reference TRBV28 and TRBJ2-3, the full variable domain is DVKVTQSSRYLVKRTGEKVFLECVQDMDHENMFWYRQDPGLGLRLIYFSYDVKMKEKGDIPEGYSVSREKKERFSLILESASTNQTSMYLCASRTGGSTDTQYFGPGTRLTVL.